Below, one TCR beta chain is given with its context. Sorting used thawed, overnight-rested PBMC stained with anti-CD3, a viability dye and GMM-loaded CD1B tetramer. The lipid loaded on the CD1B tetramers was C32 glucose monomycolate from Rhodococcus equi. The sample originates from a study of T cells in tuberculosis. The germline V gene has CDR1 SGHTA and CDR2 FQGTGA. There are 14 residues in the CDR3. The V end was cut by 1 base, the J end by 4 bases, with 9 bases between. No alpha-beta pairing information exists for these sequences. The data were produced by immunoSEQ multiplex PCR, yet TCRdb's version contains in-frame clones alone and is incomplete. The sample contains 80,000 to 90,000 clones, roughly 90% of which appear only once.

The V gene is TRBV7-3, the J gene TRBJ2-3, with a tentative D call TRBD2 (5 bases). Material for sequencing was CD1b-GMM tetramer-negative cells sorted from PBMCs. This clonotype was sampled from an adult woman with latent tuberculosis. The CDR3 nucleotides read TGTGCCAGCAGCTTAAGTAGCGTAGCAGATACGCAGTATTTT. This encodes CASSLSSVADTQYF.